The rows below give T cell receptor beta chains drawn from one sample of a study of T-cell reconstitution after alpha-beta-depleted transplantation in children. Each CDR3 protein is one row after TCRdb ran MiXCR on the PCR reads. In the table there are 500,000 to 600,000 distinct CDR3 sequences, 25% to 30% of which are singletons. The sample was PBMCs, taken before TCRalphabeta/CD19-depleted stem cell transplant. Every receptor here comes from a boy younger than two with Wiskott-Aldrich syndrome, due to receive a stem cell transplant. CDR3s include the opening cysteine and the closing phenylalanine or tryptophan. The D gene is left open where the match is weak. The size field is filled for only some rows; it gives once, few, many or a size class.

J gene: TRBJ2-3
clone size: NA
V gene: TRBV12-3/TRBV12-4
D gene: TRBD1
CDR3 DNA: TGTGCCAGCAGGGACAGGGAATATACGCAGTATTTT
CDR3 protein: CASRDREYTQYF

J gene: TRBJ1-1
clone size: NA
V gene: TRBV12-3/TRBV12-4
D gene: NA
CDR3 DNA: TGTGCCAGCAGTTTAGGCGGAGTCGAAGCTTTCTTT
CDR3 protein: CASSLGGVEAFF

J gene: TRBJ2-1
clone size: NA
V gene: TRBV5-1
D gene: TRBD2
CDR3 DNA: TGCGCCAGCAGCTCCCGATTAAAATTAGCGGGGCACTACAATGAGCAGTTCTTC
CDR3 protein: CASSSRLKLAGHYNEQFF

J gene: TRBJ1-1
clone size: NA
V gene: TRBV3-1
D gene: TRBD1
CDR3 DNA: TGTGCCAGCAGCCAACGCAGGGGGCTGAACACTGAAGCTTTCTTT
CDR3 protein: CASSQRRGLNTEAFF

J gene: TRBJ2-1
clone size: few
V gene: TRBV12-3/TRBV12-4
D gene: TRBD2
CDR3 DNA: TGTGCCAGCAGTCCGACCGGGACTAGCTCATACAATGAGCAGTTCTTC
CDR3 protein: CASSPTGTSSYNEQFF

J gene: TRBJ2-2
clone size: NA
V gene: TRBV4-2
D gene: NA
CDR3 DNA: TGTGCCAGCAGCCACCCCGCTCGCTTAGCGAACACCGGGGAGCTGTTTTTT
CDR3 protein: CASSHPARLANTGELFF

J gene: TRBJ2-1
clone size: NA
V gene: TRBV20-1
D gene: TRBD2
CDR3 DNA: TGCAGTGCTAGCGGGAGGGCCCTCCGTGAGCAGTTCTTC
CDR3 protein: CSASGRALREQFF

J gene: TRBJ2-2
clone size: few
V gene: TRBV7-8
D gene: NA
CDR3 DNA: TGTGCCAGCAGCTCGCAACCAGGGTCCGGGGAGCTGTTTTTT
CDR3 protein: CASSSQPGSGELFF

J gene: TRBJ2-3
clone size: few
V gene: TRBV5-6
D gene: NA
CDR3 DNA: TGTGCCAGCAGCTCTACTACCGGCACAGATACGCAGTATTTT
CDR3 protein: CASSSTTGTDTQYF

J gene: TRBJ2-3
clone size: few
V gene: TRBV5-6
D gene: NA
CDR3 DNA: TGTGCCAGCAGCGTTCGACTCAAAGGGACAGATACGCAGTATTTT
CDR3 protein: CASSVRLKGTDTQYF

J gene: TRBJ2-1
clone size: few
V gene: TRBV6-1
D gene: TRBD2
CDR3 DNA: TGTGCCACCAAACTAGCGGTTATCTACAATGAGCAGTTCTTC
CDR3 protein: CATKLAVIYNEQFF

J gene: TRBJ1-5
clone size: NA
V gene: TRBV18
D gene: TRBD1
CDR3 DNA: TGTGCCAGCTCACTCGCGACAGGGGGTAGCAATCAGCCCCAGCATTTT
CDR3 protein: CASSLATGGSNQPQHF

J gene: TRBJ2-5
clone size: NA
V gene: TRBV7-9
D gene: NA
CDR3 DNA: TGTGCCAGCAGCTTATTCCTAGCTCAAGAGACCCAGTACTTC
CDR3 protein: CASSLFLAQETQYF

J gene: TRBJ2-2
clone size: NA
V gene: TRBV12-3/TRBV12-4
D gene: NA
CDR3 DNA: TGTGCCAGCAGTTCCCCCGGTGGGGGGGAGCTGTTTTTT
CDR3 protein: CASSSPGGGELFF

J gene: TRBJ2-1
clone size: NA
V gene: TRBV10-3
D gene: NA
CDR3 DNA: TGTGCCATCAGAGAACCGACTGGTCGCGGCAATGAGCAGTTCTTC
CDR3 protein: CAIREPTGRGNEQFF

J gene: TRBJ2-7
clone size: NA
V gene: TRBV20-1
D gene: TRBD1
CDR3 DNA: TGCAGTGCCAAAAGACAGGGGGCGGGAGAGCAGTACTTC
CDR3 protein: CSAKRQGAGEQYF

J gene: TRBJ2-1
clone size: many
V gene: TRBV20-1
D gene: TRBD2
CDR3 DNA: TGCAGTGCTTCTAGCGGGATCTACAATGAGCAGTTCTTC
CDR3 protein: CSASSGIYNEQFF

J gene: TRBJ2-1
clone size: NA
V gene: TRBV5-1
D gene: TRBD2
CDR3 DNA: TGCGCCAGCAGCTTGACGACTAGCGGGCCGAATGAGCAGTTCTTC
CDR3 protein: CASSLTTSGPNEQFF

J gene: TRBJ2-1
clone size: few
V gene: TRBV7-8
D gene: NA
CDR3 DNA: TGTGCCAGCAGCTTAGATAAGCGCATCATCTACAATGAGCAGTTCTTC
CDR3 protein: CASSLDKRIIYNEQFF

J gene: TRBJ2-3
clone size: NA
V gene: TRBV7-2
D gene: NA
CDR3 DNA: TGTGCCAGCAGTCCCCGAAGGGGGGTGTTAGATACGCAGTATTTT
CDR3 protein: CASSPRRGVLDTQYF

J gene: TRBJ2-1
clone size: NA
V gene: TRBV5-1
D gene: TRBD2
CDR3 DNA: TGCGCCAGCAGCTCGGGCGGTATAACCGGGAACCTAGCGGGATCAAACTCCTACAATGAGCAGTTCTTC
CDR3 protein: CASSSGGITGNLAGSNSYNEQFF

J gene: TRBJ2-5
clone size: once
V gene: TRBV6-5
D gene: NA
CDR3 DNA: TGTGCCAGCAGTTACTCGGGCAGGTACCAAGAGACCCAGTACTTC
CDR3 protein: CASSYSGRYQETQYF

J gene: TRBJ1-5
clone size: few
V gene: TRBV14
D gene: TRBD1
CDR3 DNA: TGTGCCAGCAGGTGTGACAGGGGACAGCCCCAGCATTTT
CDR3 protein: CASRCDRGQPQHF

J gene: TRBJ2-3
clone size: NA
V gene: TRBV5-1
D gene: NA
CDR3 DNA: TGCGCCAGCAGCTTGGGCCCGGAGGAGGTTGTAGATACGCAGTATTTT
CDR3 protein: CASSLGPEEVVDTQYF

J gene: TRBJ1-3
clone size: few
V gene: TRBV9
D gene: NA
CDR3 DNA: TGTGCCAGCAGCGTAGAAGGTCTCGGAAACACCATATATTTT
CDR3 protein: CASSVEGLGNTIYF

J gene: TRBJ2-2
clone size: few
V gene: TRBV7-9
D gene: NA
CDR3 DNA: TGTGCCAGCAGATCGGGACTGAACACCGGGGAGCTGTTTTTT
CDR3 protein: CASRSGLNTGELFF

J gene: TRBJ2-3
clone size: few
V gene: TRBV20-1
D gene: TRBD2
CDR3 DNA: TGCAGTGCTAGCAGGGGACTAGCGGGAAGCACAGATACGCAGTATTTT
CDR3 protein: CSASRGLAGSTDTQYF

J gene: TRBJ2-1
clone size: NA
V gene: TRBV5-8
D gene: TRBD2
CDR3 DNA: TGTGCCAGCAGCTTATACAGGGGCGGACTAGCGACAAATGAGCAGTTCTTC
CDR3 protein: CASSLYRGGLATNEQFF

J gene: TRBJ2-5
clone size: NA
V gene: TRBV5-1
D gene: TRBD2
CDR3 DNA: TGCGCCAGCATTAAAACGAGCGGGGATCAAGAGACCCAGTACTTC
CDR3 protein: CASIKTSGDQETQYF

J gene: TRBJ2-7
clone size: NA
V gene: TRBV30
D gene: NA
CDR3 DNA: TGTGCCTGGAGTGTACGCTCCGGCTACGAGCAGTACTTC
CDR3 protein: CAWSVRSGYEQYF

J gene: TRBJ2-2
clone size: few
V gene: TRBV6-5
D gene: NA
CDR3 DNA: TGTGCCAGCAGTTACTCGGCGCCCGGGGAGCTGTTTTTT
CDR3 protein: CASSYSAPGELFF

J gene: TRBJ1-1
clone size: few
V gene: TRBV12-3/TRBV12-4
D gene: NA
CDR3 DNA: TGTGCCAGCAGTCCCCCGGACGGGGGGAACACTGAAGCTTTCTTT
CDR3 protein: CASSPPDGGNTEAFF

J gene: TRBJ1-2
clone size: NA
V gene: TRBV27
D gene: NA
CDR3 DNA: TGTGCCAGCAGTCGAGGAGACGGCGGCTACACCTTC
CDR3 protein: CASSRGDGGYTF

J gene: TRBJ2-2
clone size: NA
V gene: TRBV5-1
D gene: TRBD2
CDR3 DNA: TGCGCCAGCAGCACCCCGTGGAGCGGGAGTACCACCGGGGAGCTGTTTTTT
CDR3 protein: CASSTPWSGSTTGELFF

J gene: TRBJ1-1
clone size: NA
V gene: TRBV12-3/TRBV12-4
D gene: NA
CDR3 DNA: TGTGCCAGCAGTCGCATGAGGGGGAACACTGAAGCTTTCTTT
CDR3 protein: CASSRMRGNTEAFF

J gene: TRBJ2-3
clone size: many
V gene: TRBV6-5
D gene: NA
CDR3 DNA: TGTGCCAGCAGTTACTCGAGTGGTACTTCCACAGATACGCAGTATTTT
CDR3 protein: CASSYSSGTSTDTQYF

J gene: TRBJ2-7
clone size: NA
V gene: TRBV15
D gene: TRBD2
CDR3 DNA: TGTGCCACCAGCAGCCCCAGGACTAGCGGGGAGGTCTACTCATACGAGCAGTACTTC
CDR3 protein: CATSSPRTSGEVYSYEQYF

J gene: TRBJ2-6
clone size: NA
V gene: TRBV5-1
D gene: NA
CDR3 DNA: TGCGCCAGCGGACCCAGGGTCCCTGGGGCCAACGTCCTGACTTTC
CDR3 protein: CASGPRVPGANVLTF

J gene: TRBJ2-3
clone size: few
V gene: TRBV12-3/TRBV12-4
D gene: TRBD1
CDR3 DNA: TGTGCCAGCAGTCCGGGACAGGGAATTTTGGCGCAGTATTTT
CDR3 protein: CASSPGQGILAQYF

J gene: TRBJ2-4
clone size: NA
V gene: TRBV4-2
D gene: NA
CDR3 DNA: TGTGCCAGCAGCCCAGATCTGGCACTGAGTGCCAAAAACATTCAGTACTTC
CDR3 protein: CASSPDLALSAKNIQYF

J gene: TRBJ2-1
clone size: NA
V gene: TRBV3-1
D gene: TRBD2
CDR3 DNA: TGTGCCAGCAGCCCCTCGGGACTAGCAGGCAATGAGCAGTTCTTC
CDR3 protein: CASSPSGLAGNEQFF

J gene: TRBJ2-1
clone size: NA
V gene: TRBV7-8
D gene: TRBD2
CDR3 DNA: TGTGCCAGCAGTTTCCGACTAGCCCCCTACAATGAGCAGTTCTTC
CDR3 protein: CASSFRLAPYNEQFF

J gene: TRBJ1-1
clone size: NA
V gene: TRBV20-1
D gene: NA
CDR3 DNA: TGCAGTGCTAGAGATCAGAGGGACGGTTCCACTGAAGCTTTCTTT
CDR3 protein: CSARDQRDGSTEAFF

J gene: TRBJ2-1
clone size: NA
V gene: TRBV27
D gene: NA
CDR3 DNA: TGTGCCAGCAGTTTAATCGGCAAGCAGTTCTTC
CDR3 protein: CASSLIGKQFF

J gene: TRBJ2-1
clone size: NA
V gene: TRBV5-1
D gene: NA
CDR3 DNA: TGCGCCAGCAGCGTGGGACTTAACGGGCTTGAGCAGTTCTTC
CDR3 protein: CASSVGLNGLEQFF